Following are 23 T cell receptor beta chains from one sample sequenced in a study of cytomegalovirus exposure and HLA in healthy donors. The PCR made use of 60 Vbeta and 13 Jbeta primers. Measured with immunoSEQ multiplex PCR; TCRdb has only the in-frame clones, and not every one. The data show tens of thousands of clones, roughly 78% seen once. Sequencing input: PBMCs. These receptors came from a male donor in good health and CMV-seropositive.

The gene calls are TRBV6-1 and TRBJ2-2, with D possibly TRBD1 on 6 matching bases. Per germline, CDR1 MNHNS and CDR2 SASEGT. V was trimmed by 6 bases and J by 2 bases, leaving 10 bases between them. CDR3 length: 14 amino acids. The CDR3 nucleotides read TGTGCCAGCAGGCCAGGGGCCAACACCGGGGAGCTGTTTTTT. It yields the protein CASRPGANTGELFF.

The CDR3 coding sequence is TGCGCCAGCAGCTTCCATGACTCTAACTATGGCTACACCTTC. Translation gives CASSFHDSNYGYTF. This chain uses TRBV5-1 with TRBJ1-2; unclear D gene. The CDR3 totals 14 residues. Germline V gene data show CDR1 as SGHRS and CDR2 as YFSETQ. Trimming removed 2 bases at V and 0 bases at J, with 8 bases between.

This chain connects TRBV18 to TRBJ2-1; TRBD2 agrees at 7 bases. The CDR3 covers 17 residues. Germline assignment: CDR1 KGHSH and CDR2 LQKENI. V lost 3 bases, J lost 0 bases, and 8 bases stayed unmatched. In DNA, the CDR3 is TGTGCCAGCTCACCGCTCCGACTAGCAAACTCCTACAATGAGCAGTTCTTC. Translating it yields CASSPLRLANSYNEQFF.

The CDR3 nucleotides read TGTGCCAGCAGTTTCAGCGGCGAGACCCAGTACTTC. Protein: CASSFSGETQYF. The V call is TRBV27, the J call TRBJ2-5, with a tentative D call TRBD2 (5 bases). CDR1 and CDR2 from the germline V gene are MNHEY and SMNVEV (reference sequence). The length of the CDR3 is 12 residues. The germline V and J ends were trimmed by 3 bases and 5 bases, with 7 bases remaining between them.

This clone came up once. The same CDR3 can be traced to other DNA sequences in this sample. The V gene is TRBV5-1, the J gene TRBJ2-1, with D possibly TRBD1 on 5 matching bases. The germline V gene has CDR1 SGHRS and CDR2 YFSETQ. The CDR3 is 15 residues long. Between the trimmed V and J ends, which lost 0 bases and 1 base, there was a span of 8 bases. CDR3: CASSLDGASYNEQFF. In DNA form, the CDR3 reads TGCGCCAGCAGCTTGGATGGGGCGTCCTACAATGAGCAGTTCTTC.

This chain connects TRBV2 to TRBJ1-1; 10 nucleotides agree with TRBD1. V was pared by 6 bases and J by 10 bases, with 8 bases of the junction left unmatched. Per germline, CDR1 SNHLY and CDR2 FYNNEI. The CDR3 contains 13 residues. CDR3 nucleotide sequence: TGTGCCAGCAGGGGGGACAGGGGACGTCGAGCTTTCTTT. Encoded protein: CASRGDRGRRAFF. The variable domain in full, completed from reference TRBV2 and TRBJ1-1, reads EPEVTQTPSHQVTQMGQEVILRCVPISNHLYFYWYRQILGQKVEFLVSFYNNEISEKSEIFDDQFSVERPDGSNFTLKIRSTKLEDSAMYFCASRGDRGRRAFFGQGTRLTVV.

This sequence joins TRBV9 and TRBJ2-1, with a possible D match to TRBD2 (7 bases). V shed 3 bases and J shed 5 bases, with 15 bases lying between them. Germline assignment: CDR1 SGDLS and CDR2 YYNGEE. The CDR3 contains 15 residues. CDR3 loop: CASSGKGGADNEQFF. CDR3 bases: TGTGCCAGCAGCGGTAAGGGGGGGGCCGACAATGAGCAGTTCTTC. The whole variable domain, remainder taken from reference TRBV9 and TRBJ2-1, is DSGVTQTPKHLITATGQRVTLRCSPRSGDLSVYWYQQSLDQGLQFLIQYYNGEERAKGNILERFSAQQFPDLHSELNLSSLELGDSALYFCASSGKGGADNEQFFGPGTRLTVL.

This clone was observed a few times. This sequence joins TRBV5-6 and TRBJ1-4; possibly TRBD1 for D (6 bases). This CDR3 comprises 13 residues. CDR1 and CDR2 (germline): SGHDT, YYEEEE. V lost 0 bases, J lost 11 bases, and 11 bases lay in between. The CDR3 protein is CASSLDRASKLFF. The CDR3 region has the DNA TGTGCCAGCAGCTTGGACAGGGCCAGTAAACTGTTTTTT.

The V gene is TRBV5-1, the J gene TRBJ2-7, with D possibly being TRBD2 (5 bases). Germline V lookup: CDR1 SGHRS, CDR2 YFSETQ. The CDR3 runs 16 residues. Between the trimmed V and J ends, which lost 0 bases and 2 bases, there was a span of 15 bases. CDR3 bases: TGCGCCAGCAGCTTGGCCACCGCGGGTACGACCTACGAGCAGTACTTC. This codes for CASSLATAGTTYEQYF. The whole variable domain, filled in from reference TRBV5-1 and TRBJ2-7, reads KAGVTQTPRYLIKTRGQQVTLSCSPISGHRSVSWYQQTPGQGLQFLFEYFSETQRNKGNFPGRFSGRQFSNSRSEMNVSTLELGDSALYLCASSLATAGTTYEQYFGPGTRLTVT.

DNA for the CDR3: TGTGCCAGCAGTTTTGCGGAGCGCACAGATACGCAGTATTTT. This sequence encodes CASSFAERTDTQYF. J is TRBJ2-3 and V is TRBV28; D is uncertain. V lost 3 bases and J 1 base, leaving 8 bases between the germline ends. Germline V gives CDR1 MDHEN, CDR2 SYDVKM. The CDR3 runs 14 residues.

This clone has only one observation. The chain uses TRBV15 and TRBJ1-4; 9 positions match TRBD1. Germline loops: CDR1 LNHNV, CDR2 YYDKDF (reference sequence). The CDR3 sequence is 16 residues long. Unmatched junction bases numbered 9, after V lost 5 bases and J lost 5 bases. The CDR3 DNA sequence: TGTGCCACCAGCCCCGGGACAGGGCTCACGAATGAAAAACTGTTTTTT. Protein: CATSPGTGLTNEKLFF.

The V gene is TRBV19, the J gene TRBJ2-7; 12 bases align to TRBD2. Trimming removed 5 bases from V and 3 bases from J; junction bases left unmatched: 5. Germline CDR1 is LNHDA and CDR2 is SQIVND (reference sequence). The CDR3 is 15 residues long. CDR3 coding DNA: TGTGCCAGTAGTCCTAGCGGGAGGGCCGGCTACGAGCAGTACTTC. It yields the protein CASSPSGRAGYEQYF.

The chain couples TRBV25-1 to TRBJ1-4; D uncertain. V lost 3 bases and J lost 1, with 9 bases in between. CDR3 size: 15 residues. CDR1 and CDR2 from the germline V gene are MGHDK and SYGVNS. The CDR3 sequence is CASSEWGGTNEKLFF. CDR3 coding DNA: TGTGCCAGCAGTGAGTGGGGAGGAACTAATGAAAAACTGTTTTTT. The full variable domain, rest sourced from reference TRBV25-1 and TRBJ1-4, is EADIYQTPRYLVIGTGKKITLECSQTMGHDKMYWYQQDPGMELHLIHYSYGVNSTEKGDLSSESTVSRIRTEHFPLTLESARPSHTSQYLCASSEWGGTNEKLFFGSGTQLSVL.

This clone showed up just a few times. The CDR3 nucleotides are TGCGCCAGCAGCTTTGGACACTTGAACACTGAAGCTTTCTTT. This codes for CASSFGHLNTEAFF. V gene TRBV5-1 combines with J gene TRBJ1-1; D is possibly TRBD1 (5 bases). Germline CDR1 SGHRS, CDR2 YFSETQ. V was pared by 2 bases and J by 0 bases, with 8 bases between. The CDR3 is 14 amino acids. Full variable domain (missing parts from reference TRBV5-1 and TRBJ1-1): KAGVTQTPRYLIKTRGQQVTLSCSPISGHRSVSWYQQTPGQGLQFLFEYFSETQRNKGNFPGRFSGRQFSNSRSEMNVSTLELGDSALYLCASSFGHLNTEAFFGQGTRLTVV.

The V gene is TRBV11-2, the J gene TRBJ1-4, with TRBD1 as a possible D gene (5 bases). V lost 5 bases and J 9 bases, leaving 19 bases between the germline ends. Per germline, CDR1 SGHAT and CDR2 FQNNGV. This CDR3 comprises 15 residues. CDR3 sequence (DNA): TGTGCCAGCAGCCCCGGGGGTGGGGACGCGAAAAAACTGTTTTTT. Protein: CASSPGGGDAKKLFF. The variable domain in full, completed from reference TRBV11-2 and TRBJ1-4, reads EAGVAQSPRYKIIEKRQSVAFWCNPISGHATLYWYQQILGQGPKLLIQFQNNGVVDDSQLPKDRFSAERLKGVDSTLKIQPAKLEDSAVYLCASSPGGGDAKKLFFGSGTQLSVL.

This clone appeared a single time. V and J are TRBV29-1 and TRBJ2-7; maybe TRBD1 (5 bases). The V end lost 5 bases, the J end lost 5 bases, and 19 bases lay between the germline ends. This CDR3 contains 14 residues. Germline assignment: CDR1 SQVTM and CDR2 ANQGSEA. The CDR3 DNA follows: TGCAGCGTTACGTTCCCCAGACAGATCAACGAGCAGTACTTC. The encoded protein is CSVTFPRQINEQYF.

This clone has more than one count but fewer than ten. The same CDR3 arises from other DNA sequences in this sample as well. This chain joins TRBV19 and TRBJ2-7, with D possibly matching TRBD2 (5 bases). Trimming removed 5 bases from V and 4 bases from J, with 6 bases in between. This CDR3 has 11 residues. Looked up from germline, CDR1 is LNHDA and CDR2 is SQIVND (reference sequence). CDR3 region: CASSSGYEQYF. The CDR3 coding sequence is TGTGCCAGTAGTTCGGGGTACGAGCAGTACTTC.

The V and J genes are TRBV18 and TRBJ1-1, with D maybe TRBD1 (5 bases). The V end lost 4 bases, the J end lost 1 base, and 7 bases lay between the germline ends. Germline CDR1 is KGHSH and CDR2 is LQKENI. CDR3 length: 13 residues. The CDR3 here is CASSLDRNTEAFF. The CDR3 DNA reads TGTGCCAGCTCACTCGACAGGAACACTGAAGCTTTCTTT.

The chain recombines TRBV5-6 with TRBJ2-7, with D perhaps TRBD1 (5 bases). Trimming took off 0 bases at V and 5 bases at J, with 18 bases between the two ends. CDR1 and CDR2 from the germline V gene are SGHDT and YYEEEE. CDR3 length: 16 amino acids. The CDR3 region is CASSLGVIRVRHEQYF. CDR3 DNA: TGTGCCAGCAGCTTGGGAGTAATCAGGGTGAGACACGAGCAGTACTTC. The full variable domain, rest sourced from reference TRBV5-6 and TRBJ2-7, is DAGVTQSPTHLIKTRGQQVTLRCSPKSGHDTVSWYQQALGQGPQFIFQYYEEEERQRGNFPDRFSGHQFPNYSSELNVNALLLGDSALYLCASSLGVIRVRHEQYFGPGTRLTVT.

This chain connects TRBV5-1 to TRBJ2-5, with 9 bases fitting TRBD1. Per germline, CDR1 SGHRS and CDR2 YFSETQ. Trimming cost V 4 bases and J 5 bases; bases outside gene matches: 6. The CDR3 sequence is 14 residues long. In DNA, the CDR3 is TGCGCCAGCAGCGGGGGGACAGGGATGGAGACCCAGTACTTC. Protein: CASSGGTGMETQYF. Full variable domain (rest looked up from reference TRBV5-1 and TRBJ2-5): KAGVTQTPRYLIKTRGQQVTLSCSPISGHRSVSWYQQTPGQGLQFLFEYFSETQRNKGNFPGRFSGRQFSNSRSEMNVSTLELGDSALYLCASSGGTGMETQYFGPGTRLLVL.

This clone was seen a few times. V is TRBV10-2 and J is TRBJ2-1; TRBD2 matches at 7 bases. This CDR3 region has 16 residues. Germline assignment: CDR1 WSHSY and CDR2 SAAADI. J gave up 5 bases and V 0 bases, and 7 bases lay outside the gene matches. The CDR3 bases are TGCGCCAGCAGTGAGTCGCAACTTCTAGCGGACAATGAGCAGTTCTTC. It codes for CASSESQLLADNEQFF.

On this clone: A junction boundary mismatches the germline segment, possibly from a read error. V gene TRBV7-9 combines with J gene TRBJ2-1; 12 positions match TRBD2. In germline, CDR1 is SEHNR, CDR2 FQNEAQ (reference sequence). The CDR3 is 11 amino acids. The CDR3 sequence: CASSSTSGRIF. CDR3 coding DNA: TGTGCCAGCAGCTCCACTAGCGGGAGGATCTTC.

This clone occurred a few times. The gene calls are TRBV7-9 and TRBJ2-7; no clear D. Trimming removed 5 bases from V and 5 bases from J, with 16 bases in between. The CDR3 runs to 14 residues. From germline, CDR1 is SEHNR and CDR2 FQNEAQ (reference sequence). In nucleotides, the CDR3 is TGTGCCAGCAGCCAACCGCTCAGTCTCCACGAGCAGTACTTC. Residues: CASSQPLSLHEQYF.